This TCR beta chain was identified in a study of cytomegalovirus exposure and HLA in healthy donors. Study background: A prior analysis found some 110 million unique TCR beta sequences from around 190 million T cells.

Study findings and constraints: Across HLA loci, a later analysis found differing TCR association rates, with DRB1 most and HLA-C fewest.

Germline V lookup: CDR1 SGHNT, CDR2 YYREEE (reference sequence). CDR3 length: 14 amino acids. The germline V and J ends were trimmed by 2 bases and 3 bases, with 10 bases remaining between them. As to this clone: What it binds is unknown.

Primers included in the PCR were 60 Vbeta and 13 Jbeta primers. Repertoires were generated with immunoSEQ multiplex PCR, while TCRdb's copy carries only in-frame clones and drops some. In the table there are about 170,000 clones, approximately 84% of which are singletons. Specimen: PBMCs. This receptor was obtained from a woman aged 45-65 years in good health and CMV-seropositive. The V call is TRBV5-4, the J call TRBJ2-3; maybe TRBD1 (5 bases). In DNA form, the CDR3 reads TGTGCCAGCAGCTTCGGGCAGGGTACAGATACGCAGTATTTT. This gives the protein CASSFGQGTDTQYF.